The 8 T cell receptor beta chains below were found in one sample sequenced in a study of blood T cell repertoires in COVID-19. TCRdb's table, derived via immunoSEQ multiplex PCR, lists solely in-frame clones and lacks some. The repertoire holds roughly 140,000 clones, with around 87% as singletons. The sample was peripheral blood. Receptors were obtained from a human donor in a cohort sampled during active COVID-19.

V usage is TRBV3-1 (or the pseudogene TRBV3-2) and J usage is TRBJ2-2, with 9 bases aligning to TRBD2. The J segment lost 6 bases and the V segment lost 1 base, leaving 3 bases of the junction unmatched. This CDR3 contains 15 residues. Germline CDR1 is LGHDT and CDR2 is YNNKEL (reference sequence). The CDR3 DNA is TGTGCCAGCAGCCAAGTCCTAGCGGGGCCCGGGGAGCTGTTTTTT. This codes for CASSQVLAGPGELFF.

The chain has TRBV5-5 and TRBJ1-4; TRBD1 agrees at 7 bases. The junction had 11 bases not matched to a gene; V was cut back by 2 bases and J by 4 bases. CDR3 length: 17 amino acids. CDR1 and CDR2 from the germline V gene are SGHKS and YYEKEE (reference sequence). CDR3 bases: TGTGCCAGCAGCTTCTTTAACCCGGGACAGTTTAATGAAAAACTGTTTTTT. This encodes CASSFFNPGQFNEKLFF.

J is TRBJ1-4 and V is TRBV6-5, with D perhaps TRBD1 (5 bases). Trimming left V 6 bases short and J 8 bases short, with 16 bases between. The CDR3 is 14 residues long. Germline CDR1 MNHEY, CDR2 SVGAGI. CDR3 region: CASSQTALGEKLFF. CDR3 coding DNA: TGTGCCAGCAGCCAGACAGCCCTGGGGGAAAAACTGTTTTTT.

The count of this clone is one. J is TRBJ2-3 and V is TRBV6-5; the D gene is possibly TRBD1 (7 bases). V was clipped by 6 bases and J by 4 bases, with 17 bases between them. Germline V gene lookup returns CDR1 MNHEY and CDR2 SVGAGI. The CDR3 loop spans 15 amino acids. CDR3 bases: TGTGCCAGCAGCCGGGACAGCGGGTTTGCAGATACGCAGTATTTT. Translation gives CASSRDSGFADTQYF.

This rearrangement joins TRBV30 to TRBJ2-3, with unresolved D. Trimming stripped 4 bases from V and 5 bases from J, with 19 bases between. The CDR3 sequence is 15 residues long. Germline CDR1 reads GTSNPN; CDR2 reads SVGIG (reference sequence). The CDR3 sequence: CAWTGSPAPQDTQYF. The CDR3 DNA reads as TGTGCCTGGACCGGGTCTCCGGCCCCTCAAGATACGCAGTATTTT.

A single count supports this clone. CDR3 residues: CASSSPGMGNPNEAFF. The CDR3 bases are TGTGCCAGCAGTTCCCCCGGGATGGGCAACCCCAATGAAGCTTTCTTT. The chain links TRBV6-5 to TRBJ1-1, with D uncertain. There are 16 residues in the CDR3. Trimming left V 4 bases short and J 7 bases short, with 22 bases between. Germline-derived CDR1 and CDR2 are MNHEY and SVGAGI.

This sequence joins TRBV5-1 and TRBJ2-7, with TRBD1 identical over 8 bases. Germline V CDR1 and CDR2: SGHRS, YFSETQ. This CDR3 contains 15 residues. V gave up 5 bases and J gave up 3 bases; unmatched junction bases: 10. CDR3 sequence: CASRYLAGGVYEQYF. The CDR3 DNA is TGCGCCAGCAGATACCTGGCAGGGGGCGTCTACGAGCAGTACTTC. The entire variable domain, with the rest obtained from reference TRBV5-1 and TRBJ2-7, is as follows: KAGVTQTPRYLIKTRGQQVTLSCSPISGHRSVSWYQQTPGQGLQFLFEYFSETQRNKGNFPGRFSGRQFSNSRSEMNVSTLELGDSALYLCASRYLAGGVYEQYFGPGTRLTVT.

This rearrangement joins TRBV24-1 to TRBJ2-2; D call uncertain. This CDR3 has 13 amino acids. Germline lookup yields CDR1 KGHDR and CDR2 SFDVKD. Between the trimmed V and J ends, which lost 4 bases and 2 bases, there was a span of 4 bases. The CDR3 sequence: CATSDPNTGELFF. CDR3 DNA: TGTGCCACCAGTGACCCTAACACCGGGGAGCTGTTTTTT.